Listed below are T cell receptor beta chains from one sample, sequenced in a study of tumor and adjacent non-tumor tissue in lung cancer. TCRdb ran MiXCR on the multiplex PCR reads and lists one entry per CDR3 protein. The data hold 75,000 to 80,000 distinct CDR3 sequences, with 80% observed a single time. Sample: lung tumor tissue. These receptor sequences come from a woman aged 50 to 60 with non-small cell lung cancer. Each CDR3 is given with its conserved first and last residue. A D gene is named only where the DNA matches it firmly. Expanded clones get a size class; other rows say once, few or many, or leave the size out.

J gene,clone size,D gene,V gene,CDR3 protein,CDR3 DNA
TRBJ2-1,NA,TRBD2,TRBV4-3,CASSNTSGLAGAHEQFF,TGCGCCAGCAGCAATACTTCGGGACTAGCGGGAGCCCATGAGCAATTCTTC
TRBJ2-1,few,TRBD2,TRBV18,CASSPLREGLGSSYNEQFF,TGTGCCAGCTCACCATTGAGGGAGGGCCTAGGGAGCTCCTACAATGAGCAGTTCTTC
TRBJ2-2,many,NA,TRBV6-5,CASTAGSLTGELFF,TGTGCCAGCACCGCGGGGTCACTCACCGGGGAGCTGTTTTTT
TRBJ2-5,NA,NA,TRBV6-6,CASSYPGRAVTQHF,TGTGCCAGTAGTTATCCAGGAAGGGCGGTGACCCAGCACTTC
TRBJ1-1,medium-sized,TRBD1,TRBV6-1,CASRDRDRTEAFF,TGTGCCAGCAGGGACAGGGATCGCACTGAAGCTTTCTTT
TRBJ2-1,NA,TRBD2,TRBV29-1,CSGAGGHNELFF,TGCAGCGGAGCGGGAGGACACAATGAGCTGTTCTTC
TRBJ2-5,NA,TRBD2,TRBV29-1,CSVVVGGDWGTQYF,TGCAGCGTTGTTGTTGGGGGGGATTGGGGGACCCAATACTTC
TRBJ2-1,NA,NA,TRBV20-1,CSAKKQLISYNKQFF,TGCAGTGCAAAAAAACAGTTGATCTCCTACAATAAGCAGTTCTTC
TRBJ1-1,NA,NA,TRBV6-1,CTTRDYTEPFF,TGTACCACCAGGGATTACACTGAACCTTTCTTT
TRBJ2-7,NA,NA,TRBV6-5,CASSYYRRGGSYNGQYF,TGTGCCAGCAGTTACTACAGAAGGGGGGGCTCCTACAATGGGCAGTACTTC
TRBJ2-7,NA,NA,TRBV9,CASSAQSTGAEEPYEQYF,TGTGCCAGCAGCGCTCAAAGCACCGGGGCGGAGGAACCCTACGAGCAGTACTTC
TRBJ1-2,NA,NA,TRBV10-3,CVVSLGFWNYGYTF,TGTGTCGTCAGTCTAGGGTTTTGGAACTATGGCTACACCTTC
TRBJ2-7,NA,TRBD2,TRBV6-1,CTSSGDYYEQYF,TGTACCAGCTCCGGGGACTACTACGAACAGTACTTC
TRBJ2-3,NA,NA,TRBV11-2,CASSASLSTDTQYF,TGCGCCAGCAGCGCGTCGCTGTCCACTGATACGCAGTATTTT
TRBJ1-2,NA,NA,TRBV20-1,CSASLSDSGYTF,TGCAGTGCTAGTTTATCGGACTCTGGCTACACTTTC
TRBJ2-5,NA,TRBD2,TRBV28,CASGSLAGENLRETHYF,TGTGCCAGCGGTTCCCTAGCGGGCGAAAATTTGCGAGAGACCCACTACTTC
TRBJ2-7,NA,NA,TRBV6-5,CASRPLLRNSYEHYF,TGTGCTAGCAGGCCCTTATTGCGGAACTCCTACGAGCATTACTTC
TRBJ1-5,NA,NA,TRBV28,CASSPSSWGSNQPQHF,TGCGCCAGCAGTCCCTCTTCCTGGGGAAGCAATCAGCCCCAGCATTTT
TRBJ2-3,NA,TRBD2,TRBV20-1,CNARKLAGGIDTQYF,TGCAATGCTAGGAAACTAGCGGGAGGTATAGATACGCAGTATTTT
TRBJ2-1,NA,NA,TRBV29-1,CSVGTRNLQFF,TGCAGCGTTGGCACCCGGAACCTTCAGTTCTTC
TRBJ2-7,few,TRBD2,TRBV20-1,CSVQHSGRNSYEQYF,TGTAGTGTTCAACATAGCGGGAGGAACTCCTACGAGCAGTACTTC
TRBJ2-1,NA,TRBD1,TRBV28,CTSSLLGQGSNEQFF,TGTACCAGCAGTTTGTTGGGACAGGGAAGCAATGAGCAGTTCTTC
TRBJ2-7,many,NA,TRBV29-1,CSARAPGSYEQYF,TGCAGCGCACGCGCCCCAGGGTCCTACGAGCAGTACTTC
TRBJ2-1,NA,TRBD2,TRBV4-3,CASNKTSGLAGAYEQFF,TGCGCCAGCAACAAGACTTCGGGACTAGCGGGAGCCTATGAGCAGTTCTTC
TRBJ2-1,NA,TRBD1,TRBV20-1,CSARIKDRDYNEQFF,TGCAGTGCCAGAATTAAAGACAGGGACTACAATGAGCAGTTCTTC
TRBJ2-3,NA,TRBD2,TRBV29-1,CSIETSTDMQYF,TGCAGCATTGAGACTAGCACAGATATGCAGTATTTT
TRBJ2-1,NA,TRBD2,TRBV10-2,CASRTGTNGNKEQFF,TGCGCCAGCAGAACCGGGACTAACGGGAATAAAGAGCAGTTCTTC
TRBJ2-3,once,NA,TRBV20-1,CSVRLHGRSSDTQYF,TGCAGTGTACGCCTCCATGGCAGGAGTTCGGATACGCAGTATTTT
TRBJ2-5,NA,NA,TRBV11-3,CASSLGTRWVSQETQYF,TGTGCCAGCAGCTTAGGTACTAGATGGGTATCCCAAGAGACCCAGTACTTC
TRBJ1-1,many,NA,TRBV20-1,CSANGQVNTEAFF,TGCAGTGCTAATGGGCAGGTGAACACTGAAGCTTTCTTT
TRBJ2-7,few,NA,TRBV29-1,CSGGEIPYEQYF,TGCAGCGGGGGGGAGATTCCCTACGAGCAGTACTTC
TRBJ2-7,NA,NA,TRBV11-2,CASSLETGTPYEQHF,TGCGCCAGCAGCTTAGAGACCGGGACGCCCTACGAGCAGCACTTC
TRBJ1-2,NA,NA,TRBV10-3,CATIGGRYSGYTF,TGTGCCACCATAGGGGGAAGGTACAGTGGCTATACCTTC
TRBJ2-1,NA,TRBD2,TRBV12-5,CTSGLEGLASEQFF,TGTACTAGTGGTTTGGAAGGACTAGCATCTGAGCAGTTCTTC
TRBJ2-3,NA,TRBD1,TRBV20-1,CSVPDRVTDTQYF,TGCAGTGTCCCAGACAGGGTCACAGATACGCAATATTTT
TRBJ2-7,NA,NA,TRBV20-1,CSVSDSGFSYEQYF,TGCAGTGTCTCGGACAGTGGATTTTCCTACGAGCAGTACTTC
TRBJ2-1,NA,TRBD2,TRBV28,CTSRGGSGSLNDQFF,TGTACCAGCAGGGGGGGTAGCGGGAGTCTCAATGATCAGTTCTTC
TRBJ1-5,once,TRBD1,TRBV6-6,CVSRQAGGAGQPQHF,TGTGTCAGCAGACAGGCAGGGGGTGCAGGGCAGCCCCAGCATTTT
TRBJ1-1,NA,NA,TRBV14,CASSQGRTMDTEAFF,TGTGCCAGCAGCCAGGGACGGACCATGGACACTGAAGCTTTCTTT
TRBJ2-2,NA,NA,TRBV6-2/TRBV6-3,CVRRYQRLGSSNTGELFF,TGTGTCAGAAGATACCAGCGTTTAGGGTCCTCGAACACCGGGGAGCTGTTTTTT
TRBJ2-5,NA,NA,TRBV29-1,CSLRSGTKTQYF,TGCAGCCTTCGTTCAGGTACGAAGACCCAGTACTTC
TRBJ2-2,NA,NA,TRBV29-1,CSAGSGANTGELLF,TGCAGCGCTGGTTCAGGTGCGAACACCGGGGAGCTGTTGTTT
TRBJ2-3,NA,NA,TRBV29-1,CGVVRLTDTQYF,TGCGGCGTTGTGCGGCTGACAGATACGCAGTATTTT
TRBJ2-3,many,NA,TRBV5-1,CASSLVGRGPDTQYF,TGCGCCAGCAGCTTGGTTGGCAGGGGCCCAGATACGCAGTATTTT
TRBJ2-5,many,TRBD2,TRBV28,CASSWGGELYQETQYF,TGTGCCAGCAGTTGGGGGGGGGAGCTGTACCAAGAGACCCAGTACTTC
TRBJ1-5,NA,NA,TRBV6-5,CTSSSRAAGQNSNQPQHF,TGTACCAGCAGCTCGCGGGCGGCAGGACAGAATAGCAATCAGCCCCAGCATTTT
TRBJ1-2,NA,NA,TRBV6-5,CASRRAGALYAYTF,TGTGCCAGCAGGAGAGCTGGGGCATTATATGCCTACACCTTC
TRBJ2-1,many,NA,TRBV20-1,CSALSTGTPIF,TGCAGTGCTTTAAGCACCGGGACTCCTATCTTC
TRBJ2-6,NA,NA,TRBV5-4,CASKPDSSRRSGTNVLTF,TGTGCCAGTAAACCGGACAGCTCCAGACGATCTGGGACCAACGTCCTGACTTTC
TRBJ2-6,NA,NA,TRBV4-3,CTSNQDAVSGANILTF,TGCACCAGCAACCAAGATGCAGTCTCTGGGGCCAACATCCTGACTTTC
TRBJ2-1,medium-sized,NA,TRBV29-1,CSVDVPRRYNEQFF,TGCAGCGTTGATGTACCTAGGCGATACAATGAGCAGTTCTTC
TRBJ2-5,NA,NA,TRBV29-1,CSVGSGMKTRYF,TGCAGCGTTGGCTCAGGGATGAAGACCCGGTACTTC
TRBJ2-7,once,NA,TRBV20-1,CSASGWATVGFSYEQYF,TGCAGTGCTTCAGGGTGGGCAACGGTAGGGTTTTCCTACGAGCAATACTTC
TRBJ1-5,medium-sized,NA,TRBV20-1,CSASQPNQPQHF,TGCAGTGCTAGCCAGCCCAATCAGCCCCAGCATTTT
TRBJ2-1,NA,NA,TRBV6-2/TRBV6-3,CASSPDWSGRLNEQFF,TGTGCCAGCAGTCCGGACTGGAGCGGGCGGTTGAATGAGCAGTTCTTC
TRBJ1-1,NA,TRBD1,TRBV10-2,CTSTPGGNTEAFF,TGCACCAGCACTCCAGGGGGGAACACTGAAGCTTTCTTT
TRBJ2-1,NA,NA,TRBV20-1,CSAHIHLANSRNEQFF,TGCAGTGCTCACATCCACTTGGCGAACTCGAGGAATGAGCAGTTCTTC
TRBJ1-3,NA,NA,TRBV6-1,CASRALGIGNIIYF,TGTGCCAGCAGAGCTTTAGGGATCGGAAACATCATATATTTT
TRBJ2-7,NA,NA,TRBV29-1,CSVEGKGVEEQYF,TGTAGCGTTGAAGGTAAGGGGGTAGAGGAGCAGTACTTC